Included here is one TCR beta chain sequence, with context. The antigen remains undetermined. The sample comes from a study of graft-versus-host responses after intestinal transplantation. Overall study context: Recipients had multivisceral, liver-intestinal, or isolated intestinal transplants. Induction with anti-thymocyte globulin, then tacrolimus and steroids for three to four years, was given to all recipients.

Trimming took 6 bases from V and 4 from J, leaving 18 bases between them. The germline gives CDR1 MGHDK, CDR2 SYGVNS. The CDR3 consists of 15 residues. Only in-frame clones appear in the TCRdb table, and some are missing; sequencing was by immunoSEQ multiplex PCR. Of about 88,000 clones listed, 90% are singletons. Sample: unstimulated CD4+ T cells sorted from spleen or lymph node cells, taken before intestinal transplant. The TCR comes from a human donor who received an intestinal transplant. The gene calls are TRBV25-1 and TRBJ1-2; weak D call: TRBD1 (5 bases). CDR3 DNA: TGTGCCAGCAGCCCTCATGGGGGAGGATTCTATGGCTACACCTTC. This encodes CASSPHGGGFYGYTF.